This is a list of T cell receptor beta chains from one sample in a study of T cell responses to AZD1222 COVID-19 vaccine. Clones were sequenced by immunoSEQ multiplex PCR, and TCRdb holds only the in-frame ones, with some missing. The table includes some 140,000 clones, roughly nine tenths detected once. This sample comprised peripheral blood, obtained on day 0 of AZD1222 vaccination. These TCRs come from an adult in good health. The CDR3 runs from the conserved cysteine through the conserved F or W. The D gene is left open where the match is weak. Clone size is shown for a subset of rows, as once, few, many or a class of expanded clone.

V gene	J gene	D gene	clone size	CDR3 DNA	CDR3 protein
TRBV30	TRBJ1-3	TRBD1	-	TGTGCCTGTTTCAAAAATCGGGACAGGGGTGACGGAAACACCATATATTTT	CACFKNRDRGDGNTIYF
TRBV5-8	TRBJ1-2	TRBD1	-	TGTGCCAGCAGCCGCCGCAGACAGGGACAATATGGCTACACCTTC	CASSRRRQGQYGYTF
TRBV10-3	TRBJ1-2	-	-	TGTGCCATCAGTGTGGGGACACGATATGGCTACACCTTC	CAISVGTRYGYTF
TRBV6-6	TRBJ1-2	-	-	TGTGCCAGCAGCCACACCACAGGATTTAGCTATGGCTACACCTTC	CASSHTTGFSYGYTF
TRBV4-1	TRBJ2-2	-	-	TGCGCCAGCAGCCAACAGGGTAACACCGGGGAGCTGTTTTTT	CASSQQGNTGELFF
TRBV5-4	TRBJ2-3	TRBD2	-	TGTGCCAGCAGCTCGGGGGGACTTATCACAGATACGCAGTATTTT	CASSSGGLITDTQYF
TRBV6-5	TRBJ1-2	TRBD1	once	TGTGCCAGCGCCGGGACAGGGGACTCCTATGGCTACACCTTC	CASAGTGDSYGYTF
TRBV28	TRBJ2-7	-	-	TGTGCCAGCAGGAGACGTATTCTTAGCTCCTACGAGCAGTACTTC	CASRRRILSSYEQYF
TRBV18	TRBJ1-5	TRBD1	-	TGTGCCAGCTCACCTCGTACCCCCGGGACAGAGAATCAGCCCCAGCATTTT	CASSPRTPGTENQPQHF
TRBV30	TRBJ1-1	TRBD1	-	TGTGCCTGGAGTGTACGGGACAGGGTCTTCTTT	CAWSVRDRVFF
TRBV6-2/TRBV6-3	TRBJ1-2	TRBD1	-	TGTGCCAGCAGTAGGGACAGCACCGGACGGGGCTACACCTTC	CASSRDSTGRGYTF
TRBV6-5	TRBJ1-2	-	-	TGTGCCAGCAGTTACTTCCAGGGGTCTACTAACTATGGCTACACCTTC	CASSYFQGSTNYGYTF
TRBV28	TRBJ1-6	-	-	TGTGCCAGCAGTTTACCCGACAGGACCAATTCACCCCTCCACTTT	CASSLPDRTNSPLHF
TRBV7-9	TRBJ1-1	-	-	TGTGCCAGCAGCTTTTCAGGATCAGGAGCTTTCTTT	CASSFSGSGAFF
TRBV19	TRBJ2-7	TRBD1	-	TGTGCCAGTAGTCTGGGACAGTCGACCTACGAGCAGTACTTC	CASSLGQSTYEQYF
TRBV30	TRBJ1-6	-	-	TGTGCCTGGAGTGGGAGCCGGGCCTCAAATTCACCCCTCCACTTT	CAWSGSRASNSPLHF
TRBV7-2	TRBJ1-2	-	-	TGTGCCAGCAGCTCAAGAACTTATGGCTACACCTTC	CASSSRTYGYTF
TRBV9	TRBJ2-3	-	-	TGTGCCAGCAGCGTAGAACGGAACCCCATTACAGATACGCAGTATTTT	CASSVERNPITDTQYF
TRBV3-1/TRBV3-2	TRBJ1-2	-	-	TGTGCCAGCAGCCAAGAACGAGGACTGGGCTACACCTTC	CASSQERGLGYTF
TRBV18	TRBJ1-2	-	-	TGTGCCAGCTCACCGGACGGCAACTATGGCTACACCTTC	CASSPDGNYGYTF
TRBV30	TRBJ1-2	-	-	TGTGCCTGGAGTGGTCAGGCCTGGGGCTACACCTTC	CAWSGQAWGYTF
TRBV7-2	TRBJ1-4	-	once	TGTGCCAGCAGCTTAGTGACAACGTCTGAAAAACTGTTTTTT	CASSLVTTSEKLFF
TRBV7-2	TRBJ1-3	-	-	TGTGCCAGCAGCGGACGGAACTCTGGAAACACCATATATTTT	CASSGRNSGNTIYF
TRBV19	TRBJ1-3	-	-	TGTGCCAGTAAACCGCCGGGCCTCCCGGCCGGAAACACCATATATTTT	CASKPPGLPAGNTIYF
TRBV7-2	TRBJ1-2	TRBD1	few	TGTGCCAGCAGCCGTTCCGGGACAGGGGAAGGCTACACCTTC	CASSRSGTGEGYTF
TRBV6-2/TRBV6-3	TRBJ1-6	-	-	TGTGCCAGCAGCCCAGGGTCTGGGAATTCACCCCTCCACTTT	CASSPGSGNSPLHF
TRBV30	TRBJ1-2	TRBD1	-	TGTGCCTGGAGCCAACAGGGGATAAGTGGCTACACCTTC	CAWSQQGISGYTF
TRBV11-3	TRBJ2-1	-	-	TGTGCCAGCAGCTCCCTCAACCGGTGGACCTCCTACAATGAGCAGTTCTTC	CASSSLNRWTSYNEQFF
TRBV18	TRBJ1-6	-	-	TGTGCCAGCTCAGACCCCAGGGTCCATTCACCCCTCCACTTT	CASSDPRVHSPLHF
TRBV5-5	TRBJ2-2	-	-	TGTGCCAGCAGCACAGCAGACACCGGGGAGCTGTTTTTT	CASSTADTGELFF